The subject of this entry is one TCR beta chain. Its cognate antigen is unknown. Germline V gene data show CDR1 as MGHDK and CDR2 as SYGVNS. This CDR3 contains 15 residues. Deletions cut 3 bases from V and 1 base from J, with 12 bases between. The entry originates in a study of T cell repertoires in cytomegalovirus infection. Study information: TCR beta signatures that were public indicated CMV infection and matching HLA type. Points from the study as a whole: Public TCR beta family frequency separated CMV-and-HLA carriers, including in an independent cohort. CMV-specific TCR beta clonotypes restricted by HLA-C were the ones dominating the ex vivo response.

TCRdb reprocessed the reads via MiXCR and lists one record per CDR3 protein. This table has around 740,000 distinct CDR3 sequences, roughly 35% appearing once. The material sequenced was PBMCs. The chain employs TRBV25-1 and TRBJ1-1; TRBD1 is a possible D gene (6 bases). The TCR sequence derives from a human donor in good health (CMV status not recorded). Some clones in this sample may be carry-over from other donors' samples. This chain's CDR3 is CASSEGRGGNTEAFF. Written as DNA, the CDR3 is TGTGCCAGCAGTGAGGGGAGAGGGGGGAACACTGAAGCTTTCTTT.